Below, 8 T cell receptor beta chains from the same sample are listed, as sequenced in a study of shared clonotypes between healthy human individuals. TCRdb keeps only in-frame clones here, not all; method: immunoSEQ multiplex PCR. The table has about 520,000 clones, over 70% seen once; the top ten hold 12%. Sequenced sample: PBMCs. These receptor sequences come from a woman aged 40 to 55 in good health. Some clones in this sample may be carry-over from other donors' samples.

This clone was detected only a few times. V usage is TRBV7-8 and J usage is TRBJ1-5; 7 bases are shared with TRBD1. Germline V gives CDR1 SGHVS, CDR2 FQNEAQ. This CDR3 spans 14 amino acids. Germline trimming cut 5 bases from V and 7 bases from J; bases unmatched to any gene: 8. The CDR3 DNA sequence: TGTGCCAGCAGCCCCTCGGACAGGAGCCAGCCCCAGCATTTT. Protein sequence: CASSPSDRSQPQHF.

The V call is TRBV5-1, the J call TRBJ2-5; D might be TRBD1 or TRBD2, each matching 5 bases. CDR1 and CDR2 from the germline V gene are SGHRS and YFSETQ. With 4 bases removed from V and 3 bases from J, the gap between germline ends came to 16 bases. This CDR3 region has 15 residues. CDR3 sequence reads: CASSLGMRGEETQYF. The CDR3 DNA is TGCGCCAGCAGCCTAGGGATGAGGGGCGAAGAGACCCAGTACTTC.

The chain couples TRBV30 to TRBJ2-3; 9 nucleotides line up with TRBD2. The CDR3 spans 15 residues. V shed 5 bases, J shed 4 bases, and the junction held 10 bases outside the gene matches. CDR1 GTSNPN and CDR2 SVGIG come from the germline V gene (reference sequence). The CDR3 region has the DNA TGTGCCTGGGGCTTAGCGGGAGCTTCCCCAGATACGCAGTATTTT. Translation: CAWGLAGASPDTQYF. Using reference TRBV30 and TRBJ2-3 for the parts outside the CDR3, the full variable domain is SQTIHQWPATLVQPVGSPLSLECTVEGTSNPNLYWYRQAAGRGLQLLFYSVGIGQISSEVPQNLSASRPQDRQFILSSKKLLLSDSGFYLCAWGLAGASPDTQYFGPGTRLTVL.

The rearrangement links TRBV30 to TRBJ2-1, with a weak D call TRBD2 (5 bases). The CDR3 length is 12 residues. V gave up 2 bases and J gave up 7 bases, with 9 bases separating them. CDR1 and CDR2 (germline): GTSNPN, SVGIG (reference sequence). CDR3: CAWSLTGNEQFF. The CDR3 DNA reads TGTGCCTGGAGTTTAACGGGAAATGAGCAGTTCTTC.

The J gene is TRBJ2-2, the V gene TRBV11-2; 7 bases are a match to TRBD2. CDR1 and CDR2 from the germline V gene are SGHAT and FQNNGV. The junction had 12 bases not matched to a gene; V was cut back by 7 bases and J by 4 bases. The CDR3 length is 16 residues. CDR3 nucleotides: TGTGCCAGCAACTTTAGGACTAGGGGTACCACCGGGGAGCTGTTTTTT. This translates into CASNFRTRGTTGELFF.

Regarding this clone: This sequence is one base from a far larger clone and is likely a read error. Likely a read error: the CDR3 ends without its conserved phenylalanine or tryptophan. The chain links TRBV18 to TRBJ2-7, with 8 bases matching TRBD1. The junction had 14 bases not matched to a gene; V was cut back by 8 bases and J by 5 bases. The CDR3 spans 15 residues. Per the germline V gene, CDR1 is KGHSH and CDR2 is LQKENI. The CDR3 is CASTNPETGVDEQYL. In DNA, the CDR3 is TGTGCCAGCACTAACCCGGAGACAGGGGTAGACGAGCAGTACCTC.

The chain is built from TRBV27 and TRBJ2-3; possibly TRBD2 for D (6 bases). Germline V CDR1 and CDR2: MNHEY, SMNVEV (reference sequence). V dropped 4 bases and J dropped 0 bases, with 14 bases sitting between them. CDR3 length: 16 residues. CDR3 sequence reads: CASSYSGVDSTDTQYF. CDR3 sequence (DNA): TGTGCCAGCAGTTATAGCGGCGTCGATAGCACAGATACGCAGTATTTT.

This clone was seen once. The V call is TRBV7-8, the J call TRBJ1-2; TRBD1 matches at 7 bases. The CDR3 is 15 residues long. Looked up from germline, CDR1 is SGHVS and CDR2 is FQNEAQ. V was clipped by 5 bases and J by 8 bases; unmatched bases: 14. The CDR3 loop is CASSTAPGTEGGYTF. The CDR3 DNA is TGTGCCAGCAGCACGGCCCCCGGGACAGAAGGCGGCTACACCTTC. Together with reference TRBV7-8 and TRBJ1-2, the CDR3 gives the full variable domain: GAGVSQSPRYKVAKRGQDVALRCDPISGHVSLFWYQQALGQGPEFLTYFQNEAQLDKSGLPSDRFFAERPEGSVSTLKIQRTQQEDSAVYLCASSTAPGTEGGYTFGSGTRLTVV.